The 22 T cell receptor beta chains reported below all come from one sample, sequenced in a study of CD8 T cells in ankylosing spondylitis. TCRdb called the 5' RACE reads again in MiXCR, with one record for every CDR3 protein. Among 100,000 to 150,000 distinct CDR3 sequences listed, around 9.3% were seen once. Sequenced: blood, either unsorted or a sorted T cell fraction (not recorded which). Receptors originate from a male donor with ankylosing spondylitis or in good health (not recorded which).

This clonotype has just a few counts. The chain joins TRBV4-3 to TRBJ1-5; the D is unclear. The length of the CDR3 is 14 residues. Germline V lookup: CDR1 LGHNA, CDR2 YSLEER. V lost 4 bases to trimming and J lost 2 bases, with 9 bases between them. The CDR3 DNA reads TGCGCCAGCAGCCCAAGGCCCGGCAATCAGCCCCAGCATTTT. It is translated as CASSPRPGNQPQHF.

This clonotype appeared a few times. The J gene is TRBJ2-1, the V gene TRBV24-1; 7 bases match TRBD1. V lost 5 bases and J lost 12; bases outside the gene matches: 18. Germline V gene lookup returns CDR1 KGHDR and CDR2 SFDVKD. The CDR3 totals 16 residues. The CDR3 nucleotides read TGTGCCACCAGTGGCCTTTCAACAGGGGTCGAAGAGGTGCAGTTCTTC. Translation gives CATSGLSTGVEEVQFF.

This clonotype was seen many times. This sequence joins TRBV20-1 and TRBJ2-7, with D perhaps TRBD2 (6 bases). Germline V lookup: CDR1 DFQATT, CDR2 SNEGSKA (reference sequence). The CDR3 sequence is 13 residues long. Between the trimmed V and J ends, which lost 5 bases and 4 bases, there was a span of 15 bases. CDR3 nucleotides: TGCAGTGCTGGAGGGAGGTGGGTTTACGAGCAGTACTTC. Translation: CSAGGRWVYEQYF.

This clonotype was recorded many times. The chain employs TRBV27 and TRBJ2-1; 8 bases agree with TRBD1. The trim removed 2 bases at V and 7 bases at J, leaving 4 bases unmatched. The CDR3 extends over 14 amino acids. Germline values: CDR1 MNHEY, CDR2 SMNVEV (reference sequence). The CDR3 loop is CASSLGRGRNEQFF. CDR3 in DNA: TGTGCCAGCAGTTTAGGCAGGGGGCGTAATGAGCAGTTCTTC.

In this sample, this clonotype turned up many times. The chain employs TRBV6-1 and TRBJ2-1; 10 bases are a match to TRBD2. V gave up 7 bases and J gave up 4 bases; unmatched junction bases: 7. This CDR3 has 15 amino acids. CDR1 and CDR2 from the germline V gene are MNHNS and SASEGT. CDR3 DNA sequence: TGTGCCAGCAATCTAGGACTAGCGGATTACAATGAGCAGTTCTTC. Amino acid sequence: CASNLGLADYNEQFF.

V and J are TRBV28 and TRBJ2-1, with 11 bases matching TRBD2. Per germline, CDR1 MDHEN and CDR2 SYDVKM. The CDR3 has 16 amino acids. The ends lost 4 bases at V and 2 bases at J; junction bases unmatched: 4. The CDR3 loop is CASSSPLAGAYNEQFF. The DNA of the CDR3 is TGTGCCAGCAGTTCGCCACTAGCGGGGGCCTACAATGAGCAGTTCTTC.

The table lists this clonotype with many counts. The chain employs TRBV5-6 and TRBJ2-4; maybe TRBD2 (6 bases). Germline CDR1 reads SGHDT; CDR2 reads YYEEEE. V was trimmed by 4 bases and J by 7 bases, leaving 15 bases between them. This CDR3 contains 14 residues. CDR3 sequence reads: CASSDQGGVNIQYF. Written as DNA, the CDR3 is TGTGCCAGCAGCGACCAAGGAGGGGTCAACATTCAGTACTTC.

This clonotype has at least ten counts. V usage is TRBV5-1 and J usage is TRBJ1-2, with D maybe TRBD1 (5 bases). Germline CDR1 and CDR2: SGHRS and YFSETQ. The length of the CDR3 is 16 residues. V dropped 0 bases and J dropped 3 bases, with 15 bases sitting between them. The DNA for the CDR3 is TGCGCCAGCAGCTTGGCCACGGGGGATCTCTACTATGGCTACACCTTC. Encoded protein: CASSLATGDLYYGYTF.

In its sample, this clonotype was seen many times. The rearrangement links TRBV27 to TRBJ2-1; 10 bases fit TRBD2. Unmatched junction bases numbered 2, after V lost 5 bases and J lost 1 base. Looked up from germline, CDR1 is MNHEY and CDR2 is SMNVEV (reference sequence). The CDR3 is 15 residues long. CDR3 nucleotides: TGTGCCAGCAGTCTAGCGGGAGTGTCCTACAATGAGCAGTTCTTC. Translated, it gives CASSLAGVSYNEQFF.

This clonotype appeared many times. The chain is built from TRBV15 and TRBJ1-2; D ambiguous. V was trimmed by 0 bases and J by 0 bases, leaving 2 bases between them. The CDR3 spans 13 residues. The germline V gene has CDR1 LNHNV and CDR2 YYDKDF (reference sequence). The CDR3 loop is CATSRDTNYGYTF. The CDR3 DNA follows: TGTGCCACCAGCAGAGACACTAACTATGGCTACACCTTC.

This clonotype was seen at least ten times. The gene calls are TRBV20-1 and TRBJ1-1, with D maybe TRBD1 (6 bases). CDR1 is DFQATT, CDR2 SNEGSKA, per germline (reference sequence). The CDR3 contains 13 residues. Trimming cost V 7 bases and J 1 base, with 13 bases left between them. The CDR3, as DNA: TGCAGTGTTACAGGGAATAGGAACACTGAAGCTTTCTTT. Residues: CSVTGNRNTEAFF.

The chain combines TRBV14 with TRBJ2-6, with D maybe TRBD2 (5 bases). V was shortened by 4 bases and J by 1 base, with 14 bases between the two germline ends. CDR1 and CDR2 from the germline V gene are SGHDN and FVKESK. The CDR3 extends over 17 amino acids. The CDR3 sequence is CASSPPGKMSGANVLTF. The CDR3 nucleotides are TGTGCCAGCAGCCCACCGGGGAAGATGTCTGGGGCCAACGTCCTGACTTTC.

This clonotype was observed at least ten times. V gene TRBV7-2 combines with J gene TRBJ2-7; 7 bases map to TRBD1. From germline, CDR1 is SGHTA and CDR2 FQGNSA. The CDR3 is made up of 15 amino acids. With 5 bases clipped from V and 3 bases from J, the junction kept 10 bases outside the gene matches. The CDR3 protein is CASSPSTGINYEQYF. CDR3 nucleotide sequence: TGTGCCAGCAGCCCCTCGACAGGGATTAACTACGAGCAGTACTTC.

This clonotype was seen repeatedly, ten times or more. The genes are TRBV7-2 and TRBJ2-2, with 10 positions matching TRBD2. The CDR3 sequence is 16 residues long. Germline V gene lookup returns CDR1 SGHTA and CDR2 FQGNSA. V was clipped by 2 bases and J by 4 bases; unmatched bases: 4. DNA of the CDR3: TGTGCCAGCAGCTTATCTAGCGGGAGTACCACCGGGGAGCTGTTTTTT. Translation: CASSLSSGSTTGELFF.

The sample holds a few counts of this clonotype. The chain carries TRBV7-3 and TRBJ2-6; the D is unclear. The CDR3 covers 15 residues. The germline gives CDR1 SGHTA, CDR2 FQGTGA. V was pared by 2 bases and J by 0 bases, with 5 bases between. The CDR3 here is CASSLHDSGANVLTF. CDR3 nucleotides: TGTGCCAGCAGCTTACATGACTCTGGGGCCAACGTCCTGACTTTC.

The table lists this clonotype with a few counts. The J gene is TRBJ2-2, the V gene TRBV7-8; tentatively, D is TRBD2 (6 bases). This CDR3 is 17 amino acids long. Germline V gives CDR1 SGHVS, CDR2 FQNEAQ. Trimming shortened V by 0 bases and J by 0 bases, and 11 bases separated the two germline ends. Here the CDR3 reads CASSLALWEANTGELFF. The CDR3 DNA is TGTGCCAGCAGCTTAGCGCTGTGGGAGGCGAACACCGGGGAGCTGTTTTTT.

The sample holds many counts of this clonotype. The V call is TRBV7-2, the J call TRBJ2-7; tentative D call: TRBD1 (5 bases). V was trimmed by 3 bases and J by 4 bases, leaving 10 bases between them. The CDR3 contains 13 residues. CDR1 is SGHTA and CDR2 is FQGNSA in the germline V gene. CDR3 DNA: TGTGCCAGCAGCTTGCAGGGTCAATACGAGCAGTACTTC. It yields the protein CASSLQGQYEQYF.

The chain carries TRBV7-2 and TRBJ2-7; 14 positions match TRBD2. The V gene end was trimmed by 2 bases and the J gene end by 2 bases; junction bases not matched to a gene: 2. Germline CDR1 and CDR2: SGHTA and FQGNSA. The length of the CDR3 is 16 residues. The CDR3 DNA sequence: TGTGCCAGCAGCTTAAGACTAGCGGGAGGGCCCTACGAGCAGTACTTC. Its translation: CASSLRLAGGPYEQYF.

This clonotype showed up many times. The V call is TRBV5-1, the J call TRBJ2-1; 8 bases are a match to TRBD2. In germline, CDR1 is SGHRS, CDR2 YFSETQ. CDR3 size: 15 residues. After removal of 5 bases from V and 5 bases from J, the junction contained 9 bases not matched to a gene. The CDR3 region is CASRSIAGNHNEQFF. The CDR3 DNA is TGCGCCAGCAGGTCCATAGCGGGAAACCACAATGAGCAGTTCTTC.

This clonotype was observed at least ten times. The rearrangement uses TRBV5-1 and TRBJ2-7; 11 positions match TRBD2. V shed 8 bases, J shed 2 bases, and the junction held 3 bases outside the gene matches. The CDR3 runs 13 residues. The germline gives CDR1 SGHRS, CDR2 YFSETQ. As DNA, the CDR3 is TGCGCCAGTCGACTAGCGGGAACCTACGAGCAGTACTTC. Protein product: CASRLAGTYEQYF.

This clonotype was observed at least ten times. This sequence joins TRBV25-1 and TRBJ1-6, with D perhaps TRBD1 (5 bases). Trimming stripped 1 base from V and 10 bases from J, with 5 bases between. The CDR3 is made up of 12 amino acids. CDR1 is MGHDK, CDR2 SYGVNS, per germline. CDR3 residues: CASSEWGSPLHF. As DNA, the CDR3 is TGTGCCAGCAGTGAATGGGGGTCACCCCTCCACTTT.

This clonotype was counted ten times or more. V is TRBV28 and J is TRBJ2-7, with 7 bases lining up with TRBD2. The V and J ends lost 10 bases and 1 base, in that order; junction bases with no gene match: 7. Germline V gene lookup returns CDR1 MDHEN and CDR2 SYDVKM. The CDR3 runs to 13 residues. The CDR3 spells CATLSGVSYEQYF. The CDR3 bases are TGTGCCACCCTAAGCGGGGTATCCTACGAGCAGTACTTC.